This paragraph reports one T cell receptor beta chain. Its matching antigen is unknown. This sample stems from a study of CD8+CD57+ T cells in acquired aplastic anemia. Study outcomes and limitations: Twenty-nine shared CD8+ CDR3s appeared highly expressed within patients' immunodominant clones.

An expansion of CD8+CD57+ cells by flow cytometry had been shown in patients chosen for sequencing. V was clipped by 6 bases and J by 8 bases, with 7 bases between them. CDR1 and CDR2 from the germline V gene are SGHTA and FQGTGA. There are 10 residues in the CDR3. CDR3 and TCR beta VDJ profiling relied on a genomic DNA template. Via MiXCR, TCRdb re-called the reads, giving one row per CDR3 protein. The sample carries approximately 470,000 distinct CDR3 sequences, around 32% recorded once. Specimen: sorted CD4+, CD8+, or CD8+CD57+ T cells (not recorded which) from PBMCs. The gene calls are TRBV7-3 and TRBJ1-2; D unresolved. The clonotype comes from a human donor with aplastic anemia. The CDR3 region is CASSMGGYTF. CDR3 sequence (DNA): TGTGCCAGCAGTATGGGCGGCTACACCTTC.